The clone carrying this TCR beta chain was counted at least ten times. Its specificity is not known. This sample was included in a study of neurological immune-mediated disorders. Study-level points and caveats: HTLV-1-associated myelopathy had the most TCR clonal expansion, and multiple sclerosis had the least, less than healthy controls. Sharing of CDR3 amino acid sequences among expanded clones across subjects was absent, suggesting private repertoires in all groups.

Described time point: technical triplicate 2. For the sorted libraries, 950,000 to 1,000,000 CD4+ or CD8+ T cells were used. Germline V lookup: CDR1 SEHNR, CDR2 FQNEAQ (reference sequence). V shed 5 bases and J 0 bases; nucleotides not matched to a gene: 9. This CDR3 is built from 16 residues. The cDNA was synthesized by means of template-switch 5'RACE, which was carried out with 10-nucleotide random UMIs. One entry per CDR3 protein, called by TCRdb with MiXCR from the 5' RACE reads. This sample has under 35,000 distinct CDR3 sequences; about 14% occur once, and the top ten carry around 5.3%. The chain carries TRBV7-9 and TRBJ1-2, with 7 nucleotides matching TRBD1. Sequencing used CD4+ T cells from blood. The clonotype was recovered from a female donor with HTLV-1-associated myelopathy (HAM/TSP). The CDR3 region is CASSPNRDSSNYGYTF. CDR3 nucleotide sequence: TGTGCCAGCAGCCCCAACCGGGACAGTTCTAACTATGGCTACACCTTC.